The present T cell receptor beta chain was sequenced within a study of T cells in Graves' hyperthyroidism and ophthalmopathy. In germline, CDR1 is SGHRS, CDR2 YFSETQ. The CDR3 totals 16 residues. V dropped 2 bases and J dropped 3; count of bases not matched to a gene: 8. This clonotype was recorded many times. What it binds is not known. General study results and limits: Appearing also in blood were most of the thyroid clonotypes expanded above 0.001. The model made its ophthalmopathy prediction, and onset followed a median roughly six months later.

Disease lasting under 3 months, a NOSPECS grade of at least 4, and a Clinical Activity Score of at least 3 were features of the ophthalmopathy patients. Orbital computed tomography and thyroid ultrasound, together with serum TRAb and thyroxine and clinical symptoms, were used for diagnoses. It was RNA transcripts that yielded the amplified TCR beta CDR3 regions. The TCR CDR3 first-round RT-PCR relied on the HTBI primer set. Each CDR3 protein is one row after TCRdb ran MiXCR on the multiplex PCR reads. Of a few hundred thousand distinct CDR3 sequences in the sample, about a fifth were seen once. This rearrangement joins TRBV5-1 to TRBJ2-3, with TRBD1 matching over 8 bases. Sequencing was carried out using blood. This TCR derives from a man aged 18-30 years with Graves' ophthalmopathy. The CDR3 loop reads CASSFSGGSGTDTQYF. The CDR3 DNA reads TGCGCCAGCAGCTTTTCAGGGGGCAGTGGAACAGATACGCAGTATTTT.